One sample yielded the 11 T cell receptor beta chains listed below, sequenced in a study of blood T cell repertoires in COVID-19. Using immunoSEQ multiplex PCR, the repertoire was profiled, and TCRdb retains in-frame clones only, with some absent. The table has under 500,000 clones, roughly 89% seen once. Sequencing was performed on peripheral blood. These receptors originate from a woman in her 30s with acute or convalescent COVID-19.

The chain recombines TRBV30 with TRBJ1-1; D possibly corresponds to TRBD1 (6 bases). CDR1 and CDR2 from the germline V gene are GTSNPN and SVGIG (reference sequence). The V gene lost 4 bases and the J gene lost 4 bases, with 19 bases spanning the gap. The CDR3 sequence is 15 residues long. The CDR3 nucleotides are TGTGCCTGGATGTATAAAGCGGGGGGGCCCACTGAAGCTTTCTTT. Protein: CAWMYKAGGPTEAFF.

The chain joins TRBV6-1 to TRBJ1-1; tentatively, D is TRBD1 (5 bases). The CDR3 is 15 amino acids. Germline loops: CDR1 MNHNS, CDR2 SASEGT. V was cut by 0 bases and J by 5 bases, with 13 bases left in between. The CDR3 bases are TGTGCCAGCAGTGAAGCCCGGGGGATCTATACTGAAGCTTTCTTT. This translates into CASSEARGIYTEAFF.

V usage is TRBV19 and J usage is TRBJ2-2; 11 bases line up with TRBD1. This CDR3 is 14 amino acids long. Germline V gene lookup returns CDR1 LNHDA and CDR2 SQIVND (reference sequence). V shed 8 bases and J 4 bases; nucleotides not matched to a gene: 3. CDR3 amino acids: CASFGTGGTGELFF. The DNA of the CDR3 is TGTGCCAGTTTCGGGACAGGGGGCACCGGGGAGCTGTTTTTT. Combining the CDR3 with reference TRBV19 and TRBJ2-2 gives the whole variable domain DGGITQSPKYLFRKEGQNVTLSCEQNLNHDAMYWYRQDPGQGLRLIYYSQIVNDFQKGDIAEGYSVSREKKESFPLTVTSAQKNPTAFYLCASFGTGGTGELFFGEGSRLTVL.

The table lists this clone with a few counts. This chain joins TRBV28 and TRBJ2-4; a possible D gene is TRBD2 (7 bases). Germline V CDR1 and CDR2: MDHEN, SYDVKM. The V gene lost 6 bases and the J gene lost 0 bases, with 12 bases spanning the gap. This CDR3 contains 15 residues. The CDR3, as DNA: TGTGCCAGCAGAGGAGGGGGGGGAGCCAAAAACATTCAGTACTTC. This encodes CASRGGGGAKNIQYF.

The chain uses TRBV7-3 and TRBJ2-7, with D maybe TRBD2 (5 bases). CDR3 length: 13 amino acids. Germline CDR1 SGHTA, CDR2 FQGTGA. The V gene lost 1 base and the J gene lost 6 bases, with 10 bases spanning the gap. The DNA for the CDR3 is TGTGCCAGCAGCTTAATGGGAGCAGGCGAGCAGTACTTC. Its protein product is CASSLMGAGEQYF.

The chain is built from TRBV28 and TRBJ2-1; 12 bases line up with TRBD1. CDR1 and CDR2 from the germline V gene are MDHEN and SYDVKM. J gave up 8 bases and V 8 bases, and 10 bases lay outside the gene matches. This CDR3 region has 15 residues. Here the CDR3 DNA reads TGTGCCAGCGGTACCGGGACAGGGGGCGTCGATGAGCAGTTCTTC. Translating gives CASGTGTGGVDEQFF. Variable domain in full (rest from reference TRBV28 and TRBJ2-1): DVKVTQSSRYLVKRTGEKVFLECVQDMDHENMFWYRQDPGLGLRLIYFSYDVKMKEKGDIPEGYSVSREKKERFSLILESASTNQTSMYLCASGTGTGGVDEQFFGPGTRLTVL.

The chain employs TRBV6-6 and TRBJ2-1; the D gene is possibly TRBD2 (6 bases). The V gene's germline CDR1 is MNHNY and CDR2 SVGAGI (reference sequence). The CDR3 sequence is 14 residues long. V was shortened by 2 bases and J by 6 bases, with 11 bases between the two germline ends. The CDR3: CASSYGGSTNEQFF. The CDR3 nucleotides are TGTGCCAGCAGTTACGGGGGGTCGACCAATGAGCAGTTCTTC.

This chain joins TRBV11-2 and TRBJ2-5; D is ambiguous. The CDR3 has 13 residues. CDR1 SGHAT and CDR2 FQNNGV come from the germline V gene. Trimming took 1 base from V and 2 from J, leaving 5 bases between them. As DNA, the CDR3 is TGTGCCAGCAGCTTAGCCCCACAAGAGACCCAGTACTTC. This encodes CASSLAPQETQYF.

This chain links TRBV5-4 with TRBJ2-3, with 12 bases lining up with TRBD2. The germline CDR1 and CDR2 sequences are SGHNT and YYREEE (reference sequence). The J segment lost 14 bases and the V segment lost 5 bases, leaving 9 bases of the junction unmatched. This CDR3 region has 13 residues. CDR3 in amino acids: CASRALAGGPLYF. CDR3 DNA sequence: TGTGCCAGCAGGGCGCTAGCGGGGGGGCCTTTGTATTTT.

The chain joins TRBV2 to TRBJ2-2; TRBD1 aligns across 8 bases. This CDR3 contains 17 residues. The V gene end was trimmed by 4 bases and the J gene end by 4 bases; junction bases not matched to a gene: 11. The V gene's germline CDR1 is SNHLY and CDR2 FYNNEI. DNA for the CDR3: TGTGCCAGCAGTGGCGGACAGGGAAAGCCTAGCACCGGGGAGCTGTTTTTT. Translation: CASSGGQGKPSTGELFF.

The CDR3: CASSTRQGPQPQHF. The CDR3 region has the DNA TGTGCCAGTAGTACTCGACAGGGACCTCAGCCCCAGCATTTT. The rearrangement joins TRBV19 to TRBJ1-5, with 7 bases matching TRBD1. V shed 4 bases and J 6 bases; nucleotides not matched to a gene: 6. Germline V gene sequence: CDR1 LNHDA, CDR2 SQIVND (reference sequence). CDR3 length: 14 residues.